This T cell receptor beta chain was retrieved from a study of blood T cell repertoires in COVID-19 (dated by TCRdb to 2020 to 2022). With respect to the entire study: Samples covering the acute and convalescent phases of COVID-19 were provided by collaborators in the United States, Italy and Spain. The material from the prospective study consisted of cDNA or gDNA derived from T cells, B-cell-depleted T cells, or PBMCs. Deeply sampled blood TCRbeta repertoires from subjects exposed to, actively infected with, or recovered from COVID-19 were included in the dataset. The repertoires were made available in a free public database intended to serve as a resource for research on the immune response to SARS-CoV-2. The samples were drawn from the first 160 participants of the ongoing ImmuneRACE study and from 1,200 or so subjects provided by 6 global collaborators. Nearly every sample came with metadata listing a de-identified subject ID, COVID-19 status, age in years and sex. Where available, HLA class I and class II types were taken from metadata supplied by the sample provider and were not determined by assay-based typing.

CDR1 and CDR2, per the germline V gene, are MDHEN and SYDVKM. V and J are trimmed by 4 bases and 3 bases, and the gene matches miss 16 bases of the junction. The CDR3 contains 19 residues, cysteine and phenylalanine counted. The CDR3 DNA has 57 bases and is translated from base 1. Points on this clone: No cognate antigen has been identified for it. The sample holds no much larger clone one base away, and base qualities are not on file.

Collaborating institutions collected whole blood in K2EDTA tubes following their own protocols. For TCRbeta analysis, collaborators shipped samples in one of three forms: frozen whole blood, isolated PBMCs, or DNA extracted from either of those sample types. Overall study results and their limits: How much clinical and demographic metadata was included differed by source and by participant, and the metadata was provided uncurated.

The immunoSEQ Assay, a bias-controlled multiplex PCR, was used to amplify TCRbeta CDR3 regions from genomic DNA. In the paper's pipeline: The number of nucleated cells in each sample was estimated from the amplification of reference gene primers within the assay. To quantify the absolute abundance of each unique TCRbeta CDR3 rearrangement, sequence reads were collapsed and filtered. For each sample, productive Simpson clonality was calculated by taking the square root of Simpson's diversity index across productive rearrangements. Here the immuneACCESS table is served through TCRdb, limited to in-frame sequences with V and J called. Missing clones are a known gap in these copies; in checked studies unresolved V genes cover under half, and the rest lacks a known reason. D and trimming come from the DNA, and the V and J calls and clone size come from that table. A total of under 250,000 clones appear in this sample, 75% to 85% of them only once. The ten largest clones add up to roughly 13% of the sample.

This sequence uses TRBV28 and TRBJ2-7; 12 central bases correspond to TRBD2. This clonotype originated in a human donor in a cohort sampled during active COVID-19. Material: peripheral blood. This receptor has the CDR3 CASSSIGLAGPNDIYEQYF. The bases are TGTGCCAGCAGTTCCATTGGACTAGCGGGACCTAACGATATCTACGAGCAGTACTTC.